Following are 21 T cell receptor beta chains from one sample sequenced in a study of cytomegalovirus exposure and HLA in healthy donors (dated by TCRdb to between 2016 and 2019). Libraries came from the immunoSEQ multiplex PCR assay. For the multiplex PCR, a mixture combining 60 forward primers for TCR Vbeta segments and 13 reverse primers for TCR Jbeta segments was used. TCRdb re-hosts the immuneACCESS table, in-frame sequences only. Its copies lack some clones; in the studies checked, an unresolved V gene accounts for under half of them, and the cause for the rest is not known. In this sample the table shows 98,000 or so clones, over 60% of which occur a single time. The ten most abundant clones make up around 15% of the sample. The source material was PBMCs. These receptors were collected from a man between 60 and 75 years old in good health and CMV-seropositive.

The V gene is TRBV28, the J gene TRBJ2-1; 7 bases match TRBD1. With V trimmed by 5 bases and J by 6 bases, 7 bases remained unmatched. Germline values: CDR1 MDHEN, CDR2 SYDVKM. The CDR3 runs 14 residues. Written as DNA, the CDR3 is TGTGCCAGCAGTCAAGGGGGACAGACCAATGAGCAGTTCTTC. Translated, it gives CASSQGGQTNEQFF.

The V call is TRBV6-4, the J call TRBJ1-2; D may be TRBD1 (5 bases). The CDR3 is 14 residues long. The V end lost 6 bases, the J end lost 0 bases, and 11 bases lay between the germline ends. The germline V gene has CDR1 MRHNA and CDR2 SNTAGT. The CDR3 loop is CASRGGIANYGYTF. In nucleotides, the CDR3 is TGTGCCAGCAGGGGGGGGATAGCTAACTATGGCTACACCTTC.

V usage is TRBV4-2 and J usage is TRBJ2-3, with TRBD2 matching 9 bases. The CDR3 is made up of 16 amino acids. Germline values: CDR1 LGHNA, CDR2 YNFKEQ. After removal of 1 base from V and 4 bases from J, the junction contained 6 bases not matched to a gene. CDR3 residues: CASSQGGRGGPDTQYF. The CDR3 DNA follows: TGTGCCAGCAGCCAAGGGGGGCGGGGGGGCCCAGATACGCAGTATTTT.

In this sample, this clone turned up once. V and J are TRBV5-1 and TRBJ1-2, with D maybe TRBD1 (6 bases). The CDR3 is made up of 13 amino acids. Germline-derived CDR1 and CDR2 are SGHRS and YFSETQ. Trimming removed 0 bases at V and 8 bases at J, with 11 bases between. In nucleotides, the CDR3 is TGCGCCAGCAGCTTGGGCAGGGGTGACGGCTACACCTTC. Translating it yields CASSLGRGDGYTF.

The rearrangement links TRBV7-8 to TRBJ2-2; the match to TRBD2 covers 9 bases. The germline gives CDR1 SGHVS, CDR2 FQNEAQ. The junction had 4 bases not matched to a gene; V was cut back by 3 bases and J by 2 bases. This CDR3 has 16 residues. The CDR3 nucleotides are TGTGCCAGCAGCTTCGGGACTAGCCGAAACACCGGGGAGCTGTTTTTT. Translation gives CASSFGTSRNTGELFF.

V gene TRBV4-2 combines with J gene TRBJ1-4, with a weak D call TRBD1 (5 bases). Germline lookup yields CDR1 LGHNA and CDR2 YNFKEQ. With 4 bases removed from V and 8 bases from J, the gap between germline ends came to 14 bases. The CDR3 extends over 14 amino acids. The CDR3 here is CASSPGRGSEKLFF. The CDR3 DNA sequence: TGTGCCAGCAGCCCCGGACGGGGGTCGGAAAAACTGTTTTTT.

The V call is TRBV5-1, the J call TRBJ1-6; tentative D call: TRBD1 (5 bases). The CDR3 totals 16 residues. Germline CDR1 SGHRS, CDR2 YFSETQ. V was pared by 3 bases and J by 4 bases, with 14 bases between. The CDR3 reads CASSSGNRPYNSPLHF. CDR3 DNA sequence: TGCGCCAGCAGCTCAGGGAACCGACCTTATAATTCACCCCTCCACTTT.

The chain is built from TRBV6-6 and TRBJ2-7, with D possibly being TRBD1 (6 bases). Germline CDR1 reads MNHNY; CDR2 reads SVGAGI (reference sequence). The CDR3 has 13 residues. Trimming stripped 5 bases from V and 4 bases from J, with 12 bases between. As DNA, the CDR3 is TGTGCCAGCAGTCTCGACAGGACGTACGAGCAGTACTTC. It specifies CASSLDRTYEQYF.

V is TRBV4-1 and J is TRBJ2-5; D perhaps matches TRBD1 (5 bases). The J call is in doubt because the DNA end fits TRBJ2-7 better. Germline CDR1 is MGHRA and CDR2 is YSYEKL. The CDR3 is 15 amino acids. The CDR3 DNA reads TGCGCCAGCAGCCAAGTAACAGGTGCACGTTACGAGCAGTACTTC. It is translated as CASSQVTGARYEQYF.

The J gene is TRBJ2-7, the V gene TRBV4-1, with 12 bases fitting TRBD2. This CDR3 region has 16 residues. Germline V lookup: CDR1 MGHRA, CDR2 YSYEKL. The J segment lost 5 bases and the V segment lost 4 bases, leaving 9 bases of the junction unmatched. The CDR3 sequence is CASSLQPTSGGHEQYF. The CDR3 DNA follows: TGCGCCAGCAGCCTTCAACCGACTAGCGGGGGTCACGAGCAGTACTTC.

The chain recombines TRBV5-6 with TRBJ2-1; tentatively, D is TRBD2 (5 bases). Trimming removed 4 bases from V and 1 base from J, with 9 bases in between. CDR1 and CDR2 from the germline V gene are SGHDT and YYEEEE. CDR3 length: 14 residues. The CDR3 here is CASSPGYSYNEQFF. As DNA, the CDR3 is TGTGCCAGCAGCCCGGGATATTCCTACAATGAGCAGTTCTTC. The full variable domain, its missing parts supplied by reference TRBV5-6 and TRBJ2-1, is DAGVTQSPTHLIKTRGQQVTLRCSPKSGHDTVSWYQQALGQGPQFIFQYYEEEERQRGNFPDRFSGHQFPNYSSELNVNALLLGDSALYLCASSPGYSYNEQFFGPGTRLTVL.

Only a few counts were recorded for this clone. The J gene is TRBJ2-7, the V gene TRBV5-4; 7 bases fit TRBD1. Per the germline V gene, CDR1 is SGHNT and CDR2 is YYREEE (reference sequence). The CDR3 runs to 13 residues. With 1 base clipped from V and 6 bases from J, the junction kept 4 bases outside the gene matches. CDR3 in DNA: TGTGCCAGCAGCTTGACCAACAGGGGCGAGCAGTACTTC. Translated, it gives CASSLTNRGEQYF. Full variable domain (missing parts from reference TRBV5-4 and TRBJ2-7): ETGVTQSPTHLIKTRGQQVTLRCSSQSGHNTVSWYQQALGQGPQFIFQYYREEENGRGNFPPRFSGLQFPNYSSELNVNALELDDSALYLCASSLTNRGEQYFGPGTRLTVT.

The gene calls are TRBV7-9 and TRBJ2-7; possible D gene TRBD2, 5 bases. Germline V CDR1 and CDR2: SEHNR, FQNEAQ (reference sequence). The CDR3 spans 14 residues. Trimming pared 0 bases from V and 7 bases from J, leaving 13 bases between. The CDR3 nucleotides read TGTGCCAGCAGCTTAGCCTTTGAGGGTGGGGAGCAGTACTTC. Protein: CASSLAFEGGEQYF.

V usage is TRBV16 and J usage is TRBJ1-2; D call uncertain. The germline V gene has CDR1 KGHSY and CDR2 FQNENV. The V and J ends lost 3 bases and 8 bases respectively, with 10 bases between them. This CDR3 has 12 amino acids. The CDR3 nucleotides read TGTGCCAGCAGCCATACGGGATGGGGCTACACCTTC. Its translation: CASSHTGWGYTF.

Here the CDR3 reads CASSLAENGETQYF. Written as DNA, the CDR3 is TGCGCCAGCAGTCTAGCGGAGAACGGAGAGACCCAGTACTTC. The J gene is TRBJ2-5, the V gene TRBV5-1; 7 bases match TRBD2. Germline-derived CDR1 and CDR2 are SGHRS and YFSETQ. Trimming removed 5 bases from V and 4 bases from J; junction bases left unmatched: 8. This CDR3 comprises 14 residues.

In this sample, this clone turned up once. V and J are TRBV7-9 and TRBJ2-4, with D maybe TRBD2 (5 bases). This CDR3 spans 15 amino acids. Trimming shortened V by 2 bases and J by 7 bases, and 15 bases separated the two germline ends. Germline lookup yields CDR1 SEHNR and CDR2 FQNEAQ (reference sequence). The CDR3 DNA is TGTGCCAGCAGCTTATTTGGGCCCGAGGGCAACATTCAGTACTTC. It codes for CASSLFGPEGNIQYF.

In its sample, this clone was seen once. The CDR3 DNA reads as TGTGCCAGCAGTTACTCTGGGACAGGTCCTGATGAGCAGTACTTC. Amino acids: CASSYSGTGPDEQYF. This rearrangement joins TRBV6-5 to TRBJ2-7, with 8 bases aligning to TRBD1. The CDR3 totals 15 residues. CDR1 and CDR2 from the germline V gene are MNHEY and SVGAGI. V shed 0 bases, J shed 7 bases, and the junction held 8 bases outside the gene matches.

In the case of this clone: This sample also contains other DNA sequences that code for the same CDR3. The chain recombines TRBV29-1 with TRBJ2-7; 10 bases agree with TRBD1. The junction had 6 bases not matched to a gene; V was cut back by 8 bases and J by 5 bases. This CDR3 spans 12 amino acids. The germline V gene has CDR1 SQVTM and CDR2 ANQGSEA. CDR3 protein: CSTGTGVDEQYF. DNA of the CDR3: TGCAGCACTGGGACAGGGGTCGACGAGCAGTACTTC.

The chain combines TRBV9 with TRBJ2-1, with TRBD1 matching over 7 bases. The CDR3 length is 14 residues. Trimming took 3 bases from V and 4 from J; bases not matched to a gene: 4. Germline loops: CDR1 SGDLS, CDR2 YYNGEE. The CDR3, as DNA: TGTGCCAGCAGCGCTGGGACAGCGTACAATGAGCAGTTCTTC. Translating it yields CASSAGTAYNEQFF.

The chain is built from TRBV9 and TRBJ2-5; a weak D match, TRBD2 (5 bases). The CDR3 covers 16 residues. The germline V and J ends were trimmed by 0 bases and 1 base, with 13 bases remaining between them. Germline CDR1 SGDLS, CDR2 YYNGEE. This CDR3 is CASSVGELGFQETQYF. The CDR3, as DNA: TGTGCCAGCAGCGTAGGGGAGTTGGGATTCCAAGAGACCCAGTACTTC.

The chain employs TRBV18 and TRBJ2-5; 12 bases match TRBD1. TRBJ2-7 matches the DNA end more closely, so the J call is doubtful. The germline gives CDR1 KGHSH, CDR2 LQKENI. This CDR3 has 15 amino acids. This CDR3 is CASSFSGTGGNEQYF. CDR3 DNA: TGTGCCAGCTCATTCTCCGGGACAGGGGGCAACGAGCAGTACTTC.